This T cell receptor (beta chain) was recovered during a study of T cell responses to AZD1222 COVID-19 vaccine (dated by TCRdb to the early 2020s). Context from the whole study: TCR sequencing was performed for fewer than 250 trial participants, of whom 200 to 210 were given two doses of AZD1222 and 26 were given two doses of MenACWY control vaccine. Enrollment into the trials was organized by age into subgroups of 18-55, 56-69 and 70-plus years, and those subgroups contained about 160, 30 and 59 TCR-sequenced participants, respectively.

The time point label here, explained by the study, means: about 28 days (+/-7) after the second vaccine dose. AZD1222 recipients whose second dose came at about 4 weeks and those whose second dose came at about 12 weeks were combined into one group, since spike-specific TCR depth and breadth did not differ between the two schedules. Samples from vaccinated people were obtained from the UK trials COV001 and COV002, which included a single-blind randomized controlled phase 2/3 trial of AZD1222 (ChAdOx1 nCoV-19) in healthy adults. For TCRbeta chain sequencing, PBMC samples from trial participants were taken at day 0 and at day 28 after the second dose. What the research found in general, with its limitations: In the small 56-69-year group, the increase in depth fell short of significance, most likely because of low power. Reportedly, close to half of the unique spike-specific TCRs recognized epitopes lying outside the regions that are mutated in the B.1.351 and B.1.1.7 variants. Conclusions about previously exposed vaccinees are limited, since just five or six AZD1222 recipients were seropositive for SARS-CoV-2 at baseline. Because no samples from the day 14 peak response were available, repertoires could be characterized only after the peak T cell response. After two AZD1222 doses, spike-specific TCR breadth and depth were significantly higher than at day 0 and than in MenACWY recipients. Most participants were white British and females outnumbered males, and the authors suggested that clonal diversity may have been underestimated. The vaccine-associated CD4 TCRs covered the entire spike protein, and the dominant responses fell in regions 160-218 and 743-854.

The CDR3 regions of human TCRbeta chains were analyzed by immunosequencing. Per the original workflow: Repertoire TCRs were checked for matches against a reference library of SARS-CoV-2-specific TCRs that had been generated using the MIRA antigen-specificity platform. Breadth was defined as the fraction of unique TCRs that were SARS-CoV-2-associated. Depth was defined as the fraction of total T cells that were SARS-CoV-2-associated. Using the MIRA data, every spike-specific TCR was mapped to the spike region that the TCR reacted to and assigned to either a CD4 or a CD8 class. Log10-transformed breadth and depth values were compared by one-way ANOVA with Sidak's multiple comparisons tests. Held by TCRdb, this immuneACCESS table contains in-frame sequences only and omits some clones. Under half of the omission traces to an unresolved V gene where checked; the cause of the rest is unknown. V and J calls and clone size are copied from that table; D and trimming were computed from the DNA. For this sample the table gives 95,000 to 150,000 clones, of which 90% to 95% were detected only once. The top ten clonotypes cover less than 6% of the sample.

A remark on this clone: Its antigen is not yet known. No much larger clone is present one base from it, and per-base qualities are unavailable.

The material sequenced was peripheral blood, taken 28 days after the second AZD1222 dose. The clonotype originates from an adult who received the AZD1222 COVID-19 vaccine.

The CDR3 amino acid sequence is: CSASAVTDTQYF. The nucleotide sequence is given as TGCAGTGCTAGTGCAGTCACAGATACGCAGTATTTT. The rearranged chain carries TRBV20-1 and TRBJ2-3; no D gene call is confident. The cysteine opens and the phenylalanine closes a CDR3 of 12 amino acids. Solely the CDR3 DNA is kept, with 36 bases framed from the first base. V loses 3 bases, J loses 2 bases, and the germline ends lie 6 bases apart. From a lookup of the germline V gene (reference sequence), CDR1 and CDR2 are DFQATT and SNEGSKA.